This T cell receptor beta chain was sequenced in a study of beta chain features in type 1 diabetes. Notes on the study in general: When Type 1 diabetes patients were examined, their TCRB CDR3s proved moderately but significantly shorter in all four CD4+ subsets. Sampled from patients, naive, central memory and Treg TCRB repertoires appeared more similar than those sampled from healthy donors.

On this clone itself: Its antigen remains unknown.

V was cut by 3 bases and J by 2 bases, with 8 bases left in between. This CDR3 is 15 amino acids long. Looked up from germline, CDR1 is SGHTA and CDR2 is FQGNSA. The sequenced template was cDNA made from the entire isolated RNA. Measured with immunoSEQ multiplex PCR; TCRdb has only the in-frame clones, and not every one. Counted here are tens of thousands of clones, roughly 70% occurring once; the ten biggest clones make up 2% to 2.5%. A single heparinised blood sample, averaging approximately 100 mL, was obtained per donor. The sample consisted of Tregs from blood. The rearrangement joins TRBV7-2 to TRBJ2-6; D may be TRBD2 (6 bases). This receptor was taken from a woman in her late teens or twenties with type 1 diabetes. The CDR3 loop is CASSFRGTGANVLTF. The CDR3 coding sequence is TGTGCCAGCAGCTTCCGGGGGACTGGGGCCAACGTCCTGACTTTC.